The 20 T cell receptor beta chains below were found in one sample sequenced in a study of HIV-infected children after antiretroviral therapy interruption. Indicated treatment: PENTA 11 planned treatment interruption arm or continuous ART arm. The TCR library was built from RNA with a 3' RACE protocol and unique molecular identifiers. TCRdb reprocessed the 3' RACE reads with MiXCR, giving one entry per CDR3 protein. The repertoire has about 89,000 distinct CDR3 sequences, about 6.3% of them found once; the top ten carry roughly 1%. Sequencing used CD45RA+ CD4+ T cells from PBMCs, pooled from several time points, obtained from a donor given antiretroviral therapy, either interrupted or continuous. Subset in this sample: naive CD4+ CD45RA+ CD45RO- T cells. The receptors stem from a pool of human donors with HIV.

There are many counts of this clonotype. The chain couples TRBV11-2 to TRBJ2-4; D ambiguous. The CDR3 runs 14 residues. The V end was cut by 2 bases, the J end by 7 bases, with 12 bases between. Germline V gives CDR1 SGHAT, CDR2 FQNNGV. The CDR3 DNA sequence: TGTGCCAGCAGCTTATTGGCCCAGGCGAACATTCAGTACTTC. Protein: CASSLLAQANIQYF.

At least ten counts were recorded for this clonotype. V gene TRBV11-3 combines with J gene TRBJ2-1, with 8 positions matching TRBD2. V shed 5 bases and J 0 bases; nucleotides not matched to a gene: 3. This CDR3 region has 15 residues. From germline, CDR1 is SGHNT and CDR2 YENEEA. CDR3 residues: CASSRSGTSYNEQFF. The CDR3 coding sequence is TGTGCCAGCAGCCGTAGCGGGACCTCCTACAATGAGCAGTTCTTC.

In this sample, this clonotype turned up many times. The chain joins TRBV2 to TRBJ2-7; D uncertain. CDR1 is SNHLY and CDR2 is FYNNEI in the germline V gene. V lost 5 bases and J lost 4, with 9 bases in between. This CDR3 is 12 amino acids long. The CDR3 coding sequence is TGTGCCAGCAGTTCGATCTTGTACGAGCAGTACTTC. Translation: CASSSILYEQYF.

This clonotype was recorded many times. The gene calls are TRBV7-2 and TRBJ2-2; no firm D call. The length of the CDR3 is 13 residues. In germline, CDR1 is SGHTA, CDR2 FQGNSA. The V and J ends lost 1 base and 6 bases respectively, with 6 bases between them. The CDR3 nucleotides read TGTGCCAGCAGCTTAGGTCGATCCGGGGAGCTGTTTTTT. Encoded protein: CASSLGRSGELFF.

This clonotype has just a few counts. The chain combines TRBV18 with TRBJ1-4, with a weak D call TRBD1 (5 bases). V was pared by 3 bases and J by 8 bases, with 13 bases between. This CDR3 comprises 14 residues. Germline values: CDR1 KGHSH, CDR2 LQKENI. In DNA, the CDR3 is TGTGCCAGCTCACCGGGGGTATCGGAGGAAAAACTGTTTTTT. This codes for CASSPGVSEEKLFF.

This clonotype was found many times. This chain links TRBV3-1 with TRBJ1-1, with a weak D call TRBD1 (6 bases). This CDR3 contains 16 residues. Trimming pared 1 base from V and 0 bases from J, leaving 12 bases between. Germline CDR1 and CDR2: LGHDT and YNNKEL (reference sequence). The CDR3 region is CASSQVGQLLNTEAFF. The CDR3 DNA is TGTGCCAGCAGCCAAGTTGGACAGCTCCTGAACACTGAAGCTTTCTTT.

This clonotype was seen ten or more times. V usage is TRBV27 and J usage is TRBJ1-6; no clear D gene. Germline values: CDR1 MNHEY, CDR2 SMNVEV (reference sequence). Trimming took off 4 bases at V and 10 bases at J, with 5 bases between the two ends. This CDR3 is 11 amino acids long. The CDR3 sequence is CASSSGSPLHF. The CDR3 bases are TGTGCCAGCAGTTCTGGATCACCCCTCCACTTT.

This clonotype was detected many times. V is TRBV10-3 and J is TRBJ2-3; D not certain. The CDR3 covers 12 residues. V lost 6 bases and J lost 1, with 5 bases in between. The V gene's germline CDR1 is ENHRY and CDR2 SYGVKD. The CDR3 coding sequence is TGTGCCATCAGGGACCGCACAGATACGCAGTATTTT. Protein product: CAIRDRTDTQYF.

There are many counts of this clonotype. This sequence joins TRBV30 and TRBJ2-6, with a weak D call TRBD2 (6 bases). V was trimmed by 5 bases and J by 0 bases, leaving 20 bases between them. The CDR3 spans 18 residues. CDR1 and CDR2 (germline): GTSNPN, SVGIG (reference sequence). Here the CDR3 reads CAWLGGSLGTSGANVLTF. Written as DNA, the CDR3 is TGTGCCTGGTTAGGAGGGAGCCTCGGTACCTCTGGGGCCAACGTCCTGACTTTC.

Ten or more counts support this clonotype. The gene calls are TRBV2 and TRBJ2-3; D remains ambiguous. The CDR3 is 10 residues long. The germline CDR1 and CDR2 sequences are SNHLY and FYNNEI. Here the CDR3 DNA reads TGTGCTAAGGGCACAGATACGCAGTATTTT. This encodes CAKGTDTQYF.

This clonotype was counted a few times. J is TRBJ1-6 and V is TRBV19, with TRBD1 matching 7 bases. V was clipped by 7 bases and J by 3 bases; unmatched bases: 3. Looked up from germline, CDR1 is LNHDA and CDR2 is SQIVND (reference sequence). This CDR3 is 14 amino acids long. The CDR3 region is CASNRGDYNSPLHF. The CDR3 region has the DNA TGTGCCAGTAACAGGGGCGACTATAATTCACCCCTCCACTTT.

The chain recombines TRBV7-6 with TRBJ1-2, with D perhaps TRBD1 (6 bases). This CDR3 spans 13 amino acids. Trimming stripped 5 bases from V and 6 bases from J, with 13 bases between. Germline V gene lookup returns CDR1 SGHVS and CDR2 FNYEAQ. The CDR3 protein is CASSQTGTNGYTF. In DNA form, the CDR3 reads TGTGCCAGCAGCCAGACAGGAACTAATGGCTACACCTTC.

This clonotype was picked up a small number of times. At one end, the junction sequence differs from germline, possibly due to a read error. The chain carries TRBV6-5 and TRBJ1-6; tentative D call: TRBD1 (6 bases). The CDR3 length is 16 residues. Germline CDR1 is MNHEY and CDR2 is SVGAGI. CDR3 sequence (DNA): TGTGCCAGCAGTTACAGGGTCGGGGGCGCCTGGTCACCCCCCCACTTT. Translation: CASSYRVGGAWSPPHF.

This clonotype was detected many times. The junction and the germline gene differ at one end; a read error may be behind it. This rearrangement joins TRBV30 to TRBJ1-6, with a weak D call TRBD1 (6 bases). The CDR3 covers 14 residues. CDR1 GTSNPN and CDR2 SVGIG come from the germline V gene (reference sequence). The CDR3 bases are TGTGCCTGGAGACAGGGTTCCTATAATTCGCCCCTCTACTTT. Translated: CAWRQGSYNSPLYF.

This clonotype was recorded many times. This chain uses TRBV7-2 with TRBJ1-6; tentatively, D is TRBD1 (6 bases). V lost 1 base and J 2 bases, leaving 9 bases between the germline ends. CDR3 length: 16 amino acids. The germline gives CDR1 SGHTA, CDR2 FQGNSA. This chain's CDR3 is CASSLDRVPYNSPLHF. CDR3 sequence (DNA): TGTGCCAGCAGCTTAGACAGGGTCCCCTATAATTCACCCCTCCACTTT.

There are many counts of this clonotype. V gene TRBV3-1 combines with J gene TRBJ1-6; D not resolved. This CDR3 contains 14 residues. V dropped 0 bases and J dropped 6 bases, with 6 bases sitting between them. The germline gives CDR1 LGHDT, CDR2 YNNKEL (reference sequence). The CDR3 DNA sequence: TGTGCCAGCAGCCAAGATATCGGTAATTCACCCCTCCACTTT. This sequence encodes CASSQDIGNSPLHF.

At least ten counts were recorded for this clonotype. The rearrangement links TRBV7-9 to TRBJ2-4; D not resolved. V was clipped by 4 bases and J by 9 bases, with 10 bases between them. This CDR3 comprises 12 residues. Germline CDR1 and CDR2: SEHNR and FQNEAQ (reference sequence). CDR3 residues: CASSSTEGIQYF. The DNA for the CDR3 is TGTGCCAGCAGCTCAACAGAAGGCATTCAGTACTTC.

This rearrangement joins TRBV12-3 or TRBV12-4 to TRBJ2-7, with 9 positions matching TRBD2. This CDR3 comprises 14 residues. J lost 2 bases, V lost 7 bases, and 6 bases had no gene match. The CDR3: CASMASGTAYEQYF. The DNA of the CDR3 is TGTGCCAGCATGGCTAGCGGGACCGCCTACGAGCAGTACTTC.

The chain links TRBV27 to TRBJ2-4, with no clear D. CDR3 length: 22 residues. V lost 1 base to trimming and J lost 3 bases, with 31 bases between them. Germline V CDR1 and CDR2: MNHEY, SMNVEV (reference sequence). As DNA, the CDR3 is TGTGCCAGCAGTTTATATTGGGGTATAAGTCGAACAACTAAATTGGACAAAAACATTCAGTACTTC. This codes for CASSLYWGISRTTKLDKNIQYF.

This clonotype has a count of ten or more. This chain connects TRBV2 to TRBJ2-7; 9 bases are shared with TRBD1. The CDR3 spans 14 residues. The germline CDR1 and CDR2 sequences are SNHLY and FYNNEI. J lost 2 bases, V lost 7 bases, and 6 bases had no gene match. The CDR3 DNA sequence: TGTGCCAGCACTACGGACAGGGGAGCCTACGAGCAGTACTTC. The encoded protein is CASTTDRGAYEQYF.